Shown below are 4 T cell receptor beta chains from a single sample sequenced in a study of blood T cell repertoires in COVID-19. Only in-frame clones appear in the TCRdb table, and some are missing; sequencing was by immunoSEQ multiplex PCR. This table holds more than 300,000 clones, roughly nine tenths found once. Material: PBMCs or T cells enriched from blood (not recorded which). The receptors stem from a woman in her twenties or thirties who had been exposed to COVID-19.

V and J are TRBV19 and TRBJ1-5, with a tentative D call TRBD1 (6 bases). Trimming left V 7 bases short and J 7 bases short, with 14 bases between. The CDR3 covers 13 residues. Germline loops: CDR1 LNHDA, CDR2 SQIVND (reference sequence). CDR3 nucleotide sequence: TGTGCCAGTACCTCCAGGGGCGGACAGCCCCAGCATTTT. Its translation: CASTSRGGQPQHF.

The chain joins TRBV19 to TRBJ1-2; D gene uncertain. Germline assignment: CDR1 LNHDA and CDR2 SQIVND (reference sequence). Deletions cut 3 bases from V and 2 bases from J, with 7 bases between. The length of the CDR3 is 13 residues. CDR3 sequence reads: CASSIGYNYGYTF. The DNA of the CDR3 is TGTGCCAGTAGTATCGGGTACAACTATGGCTACACCTTC.

The rearrangement links TRBV5-6 to TRBJ2-5, with 11 bases identical to TRBD2. Germline CDR1 SGHDT, CDR2 YYEEEE. The CDR3 has 16 amino acids. V lost 0 bases to trimming and J lost 7 bases; unmatched junction nucleotides: 8. The DNA of the CDR3 is TGTGCCAGCAGCTTGGTCCTAGCGGGGGGTAAGGGGACCCAGTACTTC. Encoded protein: CASSLVLAGGKGTQYF. Complete variable domain (other parts from reference TRBV5-6 and TRBJ2-5): DAGVTQSPTHLIKTRGQQVTLRCSPKSGHDTVSWYQQALGQGPQFIFQYYEEEERQRGNFPDRFSGHQFPNYSSELNVNALLLGDSALYLCASSLVLAGGKGTQYFGPGTRLLVL.

The chain combines TRBV7-6 with TRBJ1-2; 11 nucleotides agree with TRBD1. The germline gives CDR1 SGHVS, CDR2 FNYEAQ. This CDR3 region has 15 residues. The V and J ends lost 5 bases and 6 bases, in that order; junction bases with no gene match: 8. CDR3 residues: CASSPWDRGKDGYTF. CDR3 sequence (DNA): TGTGCCAGCAGCCCCTGGGACAGGGGGAAGGATGGCTACACCTTC.